This is a list of T cell receptor beta chains from one sample in a study of T cells in Graves' hyperthyroidism and ophthalmopathy. TCRdb independently ran MiXCR on the multiplex PCR reads; one entry per CDR3 protein. This table has about 640,000 distinct CDR3 sequences, less than 25% appearing once. Sequences were obtained from blood. The receptors here all came from a young man with Graves' ophthalmopathy. Both conserved end residues are part of each CDR3. D genes are given only for firm matches. Part of the rows lack a size; the others show once, few, many or a class for expanded clones.

j_gene: TRBJ1-5; abundance: many; v_gene: TRBV30; d_gene: TRBD1; CDR3nt: TGTGCCTGGAGTGTACGGGCAGGGGGTCAGCCCCAGCATTTT; CDR3aa: CAWSVRAGGQPQHF
j_gene: TRBJ2-3; abundance: many; v_gene: TRBV20-1; d_gene: .; CDR3nt: TGCAGTGCTAGAGATTGGCGGGAATACACAGATACGCAGTATTTT; CDR3aa: CSARDWREYTDTQYF
j_gene: TRBJ2-3; abundance: .; v_gene: TRBV18; d_gene: TRBD2; CDR3nt: TGTGCCAGCTCCCTGACTAGCGGGAGGGTAAGAGGCACAGATACGCAGTATTTT; CDR3aa: CASSLTSGRVRGTDTQYF
j_gene: TRBJ2-5; abundance: few; v_gene: TRBV5-1; d_gene: .; CDR3nt: TGCGCCAGCAGTCGTACAGGGTTACAAGAGACCCAGTACTTC; CDR3aa: CASSRTGLQETQYF
j_gene: TRBJ1-4; abundance: many; v_gene: TRBV12-3/TRBV12-4; d_gene: .; CDR3nt: TGTGCCAGCAGTTTTATCGCAGCGGAAACTGAAAAACTGTTTTTT; CDR3aa: CASSFIAAETEKLFF
j_gene: TRBJ1-3; abundance: few; v_gene: TRBV10-3; d_gene: .; CDR3nt: TGTGCCATCGGGGAGGGAAACACCATATATTTT; CDR3aa: CAIGEGNTIYF
j_gene: TRBJ1-1; abundance: .; v_gene: TRBV5-1; d_gene: .; CDR3nt: TGCGCCAGCAGCTTGGTGCGGGGGACGAACACTGAAGCTTTCTTT; CDR3aa: CASSLVRGTNTEAFF
j_gene: TRBJ1-1; abundance: many; v_gene: TRBV28; d_gene: .; CDR3nt: TGTGCCAGCTTTCGACGGGGAGAGAACACTGAAGCTTTCTTT; CDR3aa: CASFRRGENTEAFF
j_gene: TRBJ1-4; abundance: .; v_gene: TRBV11-2; d_gene: .; CDR3nt: TGTGCCAGCAGCGCCACAGGGTTCGCAACTAATGAAAAACTGTTTTTT; CDR3aa: CASSATGFATNEKLFF
j_gene: TRBJ1-1; abundance: .; v_gene: TRBV15; d_gene: .; CDR3nt: TGTGCCACCAGCAGAAACACTGAAGCTTTCTTT; CDR3aa: CATSRNTEAFF
j_gene: TRBJ2-5; abundance: many; v_gene: TRBV30; d_gene: TRBD1; CDR3nt: TGTGCCTGGAGTGGGGGGACAGGCCAAGAGACCCAGTACTTC; CDR3aa: CAWSGGTGQETQYF
j_gene: TRBJ2-5; abundance: .; v_gene: TRBV20-1; d_gene: .; CDR3nt: TGCAGTGCTAGTTCGACAGGAAACCAAGAGACCCAGTACTTC; CDR3aa: CSASSTGNQETQYF
j_gene: TRBJ2-2; abundance: few; v_gene: TRBV30; d_gene: TRBD1; CDR3nt: TGTGCCTGGAGTGCCCACCCCCGACAGGGGGCAACCGGGGAGCTGTTTTTT; CDR3aa: CAWSAHPRQGATGELFF
j_gene: TRBJ2-1; abundance: few; v_gene: TRBV5-8; d_gene: TRBD2; CDR3nt: TGTGCCAGCAGCTTTATCACACTAGCGGGAGGCGACAATGAGCAGTTCTTC; CDR3aa: CASSFITLAGGDNEQFF
j_gene: TRBJ2-6; abundance: once; v_gene: TRBV2; d_gene: .; CDR3nt: TGTGCCAGCAATGGGTTGGGACACGGAGGGACTGGGGCCAACGTCCTGACTTTC; CDR3aa: CASNGLGHGGTGANVLTF
j_gene: TRBJ2-5; abundance: few; v_gene: TRBV20-1; d_gene: TRBD2; CDR3nt: TGCAGTGCTCTTAGCGGGATAGGGGAGACCCAGTACTTC; CDR3aa: CSALSGIGETQYF
j_gene: TRBJ1-1; abundance: few; v_gene: TRBV7-9; d_gene: .; CDR3nt: TGTGCCAGCAGCTTAGAAACTTGGGGCCAGGGCCCTGAAGCTTTCTTT; CDR3aa: CASSLETWGQGPEAFF
j_gene: TRBJ2-5; abundance: many; v_gene: TRBV28; d_gene: .; CDR3nt: TGTGCCAGCAGTCCCCCTAGGGAGACCCAGTACTTC; CDR3aa: CASSPPRETQYF
j_gene: TRBJ1-4; abundance: few; v_gene: TRBV6-2/TRBV6-3; d_gene: .; CDR3nt: TGTGCCAGCAGTTCCCTCGGGTCCCTGGATGAAAAACTGTTTTTT; CDR3aa: CASSSLGSLDEKLFF
j_gene: TRBJ2-1; abundance: .; v_gene: TRBV29-1; d_gene: .; CDR3nt: TGCAGCGGTCATTACAATGAGCAGTTCTTC; CDR3aa: CSGHYNEQFF
j_gene: TRBJ2-7; abundance: many; v_gene: TRBV7-2; d_gene: .; CDR3nt: TGTGCCAGCAGCTTAGGGCAGGGGATTGGCTACGAGCAGTACTTC; CDR3aa: CASSLGQGIGYEQYF
j_gene: TRBJ2-5; abundance: .; v_gene: TRBV20-1; d_gene: TRBD2; CDR3nt: TGCAGTGCTAGGGGCCCGGGGGGTGCCCAGTACTTC; CDR3aa: CSARGPGGAQYF
j_gene: TRBJ2-1; abundance: many; v_gene: TRBV11-2; d_gene: TRBD2; CDR3nt: TGTGCCAGCAGCTTTAGCGGGACGATAGCGGAGGAGCAGTTCTTC; CDR3aa: CASSFSGTIAEEQFF
j_gene: TRBJ1-1; abundance: .; v_gene: TRBV11-2; d_gene: TRBD1; CDR3nt: TGTGCCAGCAGCTTAGACCACTGGGACAGGGCGGGAATGACTGAAGCTTTCTTT; CDR3aa: CASSLDHWDRAGMTEAFF
j_gene: TRBJ2-1; abundance: .; v_gene: TRBV5-1; d_gene: .; CDR3nt: TGCGCCAGCAGCTTACGGGGAGGATCTGAGCAGTTCTTC; CDR3aa: CASSLRGGSEQFF
j_gene: TRBJ2-1; abundance: .; v_gene: TRBV7-9; d_gene: .; CDR3nt: TGTGCCAGCAGCTACCGGGGCGCCGACTACCCTCTCAGGGATGAGCAGTTCTTC; CDR3aa: CASSYRGADYPLRDEQFF
j_gene: TRBJ1-4; abundance: many; v_gene: TRBV18; d_gene: TRBD1; CDR3nt: TGTGCCAGCTCACCAGGGACAGGGACGGAAAAACTGTTTTTT; CDR3aa: CASSPGTGTEKLFF
j_gene: TRBJ2-7; abundance: .; v_gene: TRBV18; d_gene: .; CDR3nt: TGTGCCAGTCGAATCGGGGCAGGGGAGCAGTACTTC; CDR3aa: CASRIGAGEQYF
j_gene: TRBJ1-2; abundance: few; v_gene: TRBV12-3/TRBV12-4; d_gene: .; CDR3nt: TGTGCCAGCAGTTTTGGGCTGGGGGTCGGCTACACCTTC; CDR3aa: CASSFGLGVGYTF
j_gene: TRBJ2-7; abundance: .; v_gene: TRBV3-1; d_gene: TRBD2; CDR3nt: TGTGCCAGCAGCCGAGCCACTAGCGGGGGCTACGAGCAGTACTTC; CDR3aa: CASSRATSGGYEQYF
j_gene: TRBJ1-1; abundance: many; v_gene: TRBV30; d_gene: TRBD1; CDR3nt: TGTGCCTGGAGTCCAGGGACAGCGAACACTGAAGCTTTCTTT; CDR3aa: CAWSPGTANTEAFF
j_gene: TRBJ2-1; abundance: .; v_gene: TRBV6-1; d_gene: TRBD2; CDR3nt: TGTGCCAGCAGTGGTGGAGGGGGACTAGCCTACAATGAGCAGTTCTTC; CDR3aa: CASSGGGGLAYNEQFF